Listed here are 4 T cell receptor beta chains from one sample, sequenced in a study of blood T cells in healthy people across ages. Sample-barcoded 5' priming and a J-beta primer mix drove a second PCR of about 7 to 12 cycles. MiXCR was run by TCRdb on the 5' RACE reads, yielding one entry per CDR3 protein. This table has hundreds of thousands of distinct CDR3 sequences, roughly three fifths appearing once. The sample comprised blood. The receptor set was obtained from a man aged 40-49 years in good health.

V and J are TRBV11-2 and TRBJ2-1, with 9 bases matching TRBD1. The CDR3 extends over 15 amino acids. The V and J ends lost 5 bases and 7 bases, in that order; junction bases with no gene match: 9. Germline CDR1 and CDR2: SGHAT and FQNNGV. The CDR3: CASSQIQGARNEQFF. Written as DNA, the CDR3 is TGTGCCAGCAGCCAAATACAGGGGGCGCGTAATGAGCAGTTCTTC.

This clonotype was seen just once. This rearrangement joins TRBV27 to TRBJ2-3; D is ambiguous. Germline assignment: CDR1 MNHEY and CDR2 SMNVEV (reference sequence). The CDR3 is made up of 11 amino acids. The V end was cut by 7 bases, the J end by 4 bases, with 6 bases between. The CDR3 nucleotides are TGTGCCAGCACTGTTGCAGATACGCAGTATTTT. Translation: CASTVADTQYF.

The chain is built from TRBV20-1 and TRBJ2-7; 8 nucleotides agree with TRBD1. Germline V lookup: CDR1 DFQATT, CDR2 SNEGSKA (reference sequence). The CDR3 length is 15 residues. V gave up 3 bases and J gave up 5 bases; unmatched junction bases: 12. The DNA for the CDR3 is TGCAGTGCTAGTGAACCGGACGGACAGGGTAACGAGCAGTACTTC. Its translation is CSASEPDGQGNEQYF.

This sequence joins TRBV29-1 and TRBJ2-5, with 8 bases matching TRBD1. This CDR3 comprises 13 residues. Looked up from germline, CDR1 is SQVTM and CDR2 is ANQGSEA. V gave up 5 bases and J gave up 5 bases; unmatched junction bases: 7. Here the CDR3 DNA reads TGCAGCGTTAATCAACAGGGGGACGAGACCCAGTACTTC. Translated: CSVNQQGDETQYF.